This T cell receptor beta chain was identified during a study of post-analysis software for immune sequencing data (dated by TCRdb to 2015 to 2017). As for the study more broadly: The recorded disease courses included relapsing-remitting, secondary progressive and progressive-relapsing multiple sclerosis, and some patients had no subtype annotation. The patient repertoires were compared against 10 to 12 previously published healthy control repertoires obtained from donors aged about 6 to 25 years. A subset of samples was prepared in parallel using single-end sample barcoding, then pooled and co-amplified after Illumina adapter ligation. Study-wide findings and limitations: The multiple sclerosis patient group was slightly younger than the control group. Normalized Chao1 diversity was significantly lower in multiple sclerosis patients than controls, suggesting substantial peripheral T-cell clonal expansion. When samples were clustered directly using the F measure, samples prepared in the same batch co-clustered strongly, which prompted a batch-effect correction. Significantly higher frequencies in patients than in controls were found for roughly 5 TRBV segments, including TRBV5-6, TRBV5-1 and TRBV20-1.

In its sample, this clonotype was seen a few times. Its cognate antigen has yet to be identified. No much larger clone is present one base from it, and per-base qualities are unavailable. To demonstrate the VDJtools post-analysis software, the study profiled TCR beta repertoires from the peripheral blood of about a dozen young patients with multiple sclerosis. The patients with multiple sclerosis were children and adolescents between roughly 6 and 17 years of age. The germline V gene specifies SGHRS as CDR1 and YFSETQ as CDR2. From the cysteine through the phenylalanine, the CDR3 covers 15 amino acids. The read is trimmed to its CDR3 DNA, 45 bases read in frame from base 1. A distance of 13 bases separates the germline ends of V and J, which lose 0 bases and 3 bases respectively. Library construction relied on PCR. The instrument was an Illumina HiSeq 2500. To reduce PCR and sequencing biases, unique molecular identifiers were built into the TCR beta cDNA libraries. Some 500,000 cDNA molecules were obtained for every 1 to 10 million input T cells, so each molecule roughly corresponded to one T cell. The patient libraries were prepared and sequenced using the same protocol as the earlier healthy control dataset. Samples belonging to the same batch were prepared together, multiplexed and sequenced on a shared HiSeq lane. On the study's bioinformatics: Raw barcoded reads were processed with MIGEC, discarding single-read molecular identifier groups before consensus assembly and CDR3 extraction. VDJtools was used for post-analysis of the clonotype tables, and diversity was normalized by down-sampling every dataset to the size of the smallest sample. To correct batch-related cross-sample contamination, repertoire overlap clustering matched CDR3 amino acid sequences but not nucleotide sequences. TCRdb applied fastp at Q25 and MiXCR to the public reads, then kept only in-frame beta chains. For every CDR3 protein sequence, its rows merge into one entry that carries the most common genes and DNA. The V and J calls come from TCRdb's annotation, not from the publication. In all, the sample holds 450,000 to 700,000 distinct CDR3 sequences, and roughly 46% of those were seen once. About 1.5% of the sample is held by the ten biggest clonotypes.

This receptor was identified in a girl between 10 and 17 years old with multiple sclerosis. Specimen: blood. This chain joins TRBV5-1 to TRBJ2-7; perhaps TRBD1 is the D gene, with 6 bases matching. The DNA is as follows: TGCGCCAGCAGCTTGGAACCAGGGGCAAACTACGAGCAGTACTTC. Its amino acids are CASSLEPGANYEQYF.